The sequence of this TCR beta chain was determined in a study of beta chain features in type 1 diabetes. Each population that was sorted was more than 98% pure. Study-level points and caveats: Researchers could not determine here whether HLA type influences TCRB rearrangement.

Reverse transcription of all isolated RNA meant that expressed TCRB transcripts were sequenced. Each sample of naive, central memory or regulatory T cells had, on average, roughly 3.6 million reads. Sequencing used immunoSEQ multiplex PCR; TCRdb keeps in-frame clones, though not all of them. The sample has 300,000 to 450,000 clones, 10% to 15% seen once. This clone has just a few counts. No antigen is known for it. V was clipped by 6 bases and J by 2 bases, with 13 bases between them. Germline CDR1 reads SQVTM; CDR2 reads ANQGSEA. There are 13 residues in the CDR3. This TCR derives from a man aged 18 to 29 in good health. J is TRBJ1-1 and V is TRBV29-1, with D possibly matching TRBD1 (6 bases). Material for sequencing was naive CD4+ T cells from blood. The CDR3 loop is CSVHRDPNTEAFF. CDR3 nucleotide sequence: TGCAGCGTACACAGGGATCCAAACACTGAAGCTTTCTTT.